What follows is one TCR beta chain and its context. The V and J ends lost 5 bases and 4 bases respectively, with 23 bases between them. The germline CDR1 and CDR2 sequences are MGHRA and YSYEKL. This CDR3 has 17 amino acids. These data come from a study of blood T cell repertoires in COVID-19. In the original analysis: It was from reference gene primer amplification that nucleated cell counts were estimated. Sequenced by immunoSEQ multiplex PCR; TCRdb stores in-frame clones only, minus some. The DNA gave D and trimming, while V, J and clone size come from that table. The sample has 310,000 or so clones, 87% seen once.

The receptor was isolated from a man younger than 40 with COVID-19, enrolled during active disease. V and J are TRBV4-1 and TRBJ1-2; TRBD1 might be the D (6 bases). The specimen sequenced was peripheral blood. The CDR3 loop reads CASSFREGEGEVYGYTF. CDR3 DNA: TGCGCCAGCAGCTTCAGGGAGGGCGAGGGGGAGGTCTATGGCTACACCTTC.